The rows below give T cell receptor beta chains drawn from one sample of a study of cytomegalovirus exposure and HLA in healthy donors. Sequencing used immunoSEQ multiplex PCR; TCRdb keeps in-frame clones, though not all of them. Of approximately 190,000 clones listed, over 70% are singletons. The sample comprised PBMCs. Receptor source: a man aged 35 to 55 in good health and CMV-seropositive. The conserved cysteine and the conserved F or W are not part of the CDR3 here. The order of the fields is J gene, V gene, CDR3 protein.

TRBJ2-6	TRBV7-9	ASNPSPPRGSGANVLT
TRBJ1-2	TRBV4-3	ASSQNRRDDGYT
TRBJ1-1	TRBV6-1	ASRVDRGSYTEAF
TRBJ2-2	TRBV19	ASSISLARYTGELF
TRBJ1-1	TRBV9	ASSGGGRLGAF
TRBJ2-2	TRBV7-5	ARFLEAGEIKWELF
TRBJ2-7	TRBV6-1	ASSLPRQEQY
TRBJ1-1	TRBV10-1	ASRLGGDRGGTEAF
TRBJ2-7	TRBV9	ASSVGTRRLLAGGYEQY
TRBJ1-2	TRBV4-3	ASSQAAANYGYT
TRBJ2-1	TRBV5-1	ASSLLTSYNEQF
TRBJ1-3	TRBV30	AFRGLTGNTIY
TRBJ2-7	TRBV7-9	SSSSSGASSYEQY
TRBJ2-2	TRBV7-3	ASSPQANTGELF
TRBJ2-1	TRBV4-1	ASINQGVDNEQF
TRBJ1-2	TRBV28	ASTGDRRGYT
TRBJ2-7	TRBV5-4	ASSRDRVINEQY
TRBJ2-2	TRBV6-5	ASSYMLAARELF
TRBJ1-1	TRBV19	ASSIVGGRTEAF
TRBJ1-1	TRBV4-2	ASSQGLNRGNTEAF
TRBJ1-1	TRBV30	AWSKTGQGTNTEAF
TRBJ2-5	TRBV7-6	ASSPYGTGDFLETQY
TRBJ1-1	TRBV6-1	ASSRDRYMNTEAF
TRBJ2-7	TRBV27	ASRDQTGAYEQY
TRBJ2-5	TRBV6-5	ASRTGTGVMETQY
TRBJ1-1	TRBV27	ASSFFRNTEAF
TRBJ1-1	TRBV19	ASNPPVGTGGTEAF
TRBJ1-6	TRBV9	ASSPRSGTGPSPLH